This TCR beta chain was sequenced for a study of Graves' ophthalmopathy and Graves' hyperthyroidism. RNA transcripts provided the template for amplifying TCR beta CDR3 regions. The first-round RT-PCR employed HTBI primers together with the Qiagen OneStep RT-PCR kit. A multiplex PCR was then performed as the second round. TCRdb re-called the multiplex PCR reads with MiXCR, one entry per CDR3 protein. The data contain approximately 1.2 million distinct CDR3 sequences, less than 45% of them seen just once; the ten biggest clones take up around 10%. Germline V gives CDR1 PRHDT, CDR2 FYEKMQ (reference sequence). The CDR3 length is 16 residues. The ends were cut back, 0 bases at V and 3 bases at J, with 15 bases in the middle.

The V call is TRBV13, the J call TRBJ2-7; D possibly corresponds to TRBD2 (6 bases). This TCR was recovered from an adult man with Graves' hyperthyroidism. The sequencing input was peripheral blood or thyroid tissue (not recorded which). Written as DNA, the CDR3 is TGTGCCAGCAGCTTAGGCGTCGGGAGAAGTGGCTACGAGCAGTACTTC. Translating gives CASSLGVGRSGYEQYF.